This T cell receptor (beta chain) is drawn from a study of PD-L1 blockade in urothelial cancer. At the level of the study: Investigators checked blood 3 weeks (second dose) and 6 weeks after treatment start.

The data were produced by immunoSEQ multiplex PCR, yet TCRdb's version contains in-frame clones alone and is incomplete. This sample has approximately 72,000 clones, with approximately 86% found just once. V lost 5 bases, J lost 5 bases, and 6 bases lay in between. Germline assignment: CDR1 MDHEN and CDR2 SYDVKM. CDR3 length: 11 residues. Specified time point: pretreatment peripheral blood. Patients were diagnosed with urothelial carcinoma, either locally advanced or metastatic. The receptor comes from a man between 60 and 75 years old with urothelial cancer. The starting material was PBMCs, obtained around atezolizumab (anti-PD-L1) treatment. The chain employs TRBV28 and TRBJ1-1; D gene ambiguous. CDR3 nucleotide sequence: TGTGCCAGCAGTCCCATTACTGAAGCTTTCTTT. Translating gives CASSPITEAFF.